A selection of T cell receptor beta chains follows, all from one sample in a study of cytomegalovirus exposure and HLA in healthy donors. Profiling relied on immunoSEQ multiplex PCR, and the TCRdb table lists in-frame clones only, not all of them. Of under 50,000 clones listed, 70% to 80% are singletons. Sequenced material: PBMCs. All receptors derive from a man younger than 40 in good health and CMV-seronegative. Each CDR3 is given with its conserved first and last residue. The D gene is left open where the match is weak. Size is stated for part of the rows, as once, few or many counts, or as a class when the clone is expanded.

TRBD1,TRBV6-5,.,TRBJ1-3,CASSRGGTGGNTIYF,TGTGCCAGCAGCCGCGGCGGGACAGGGGGAAACACCATATATTTT
.,TRBV30,.,TRBJ2-2,CAWSPHGNTGELFF,TGTGCCTGGAGTCCCCACGGGAACACCGGGGAGCTGTTTTTT
TRBD2,TRBV27,.,TRBJ2-5,CASSSTSGSYVETQYF,TGTGCCAGCAGTTCGACTAGCGGGAGTTATGTAGAGACCCAGTACTTC
TRBD2,TRBV7-9,.,TRBJ2-7,CASSSPGLAGVGEQYF,TGTGCCAGCAGCTCGCCGGGACTAGCGGGAGTGGGGGAGCAGTACTTC
TRBD2,TRBV14,.,TRBJ2-1,CASSRTSEQFF,TGTGCCAGCAGCCGGACTAGTGAGCAGTTCTTC
.,TRBV19,.,TRBJ1-2,CASSIDQRINYGYTF,TGTGCCAGTAGTATAGATCAGAGGATTAACTATGGCTACACCTTC
.,TRBV7-6,.,TRBJ2-7,CASSLEGGSSHEQYF,TGTGCCAGCAGCTTAGAGGGTGGGAGCTCCCACGAGCAGTACTTC
.,TRBV5-1,once,TRBJ1-3,CASSSGGSGNTIYF,TGCGCCAGCAGCTCCGGGGGCTCTGGAAACACCATATATTTT
TRBD1,TRBV7-9,.,TRBJ1-2,CASSLGTGIGGYTF,TGTGCCAGCAGCTTAGGGACAGGGATCGGTGGCTACACCTTC
TRBD2,TRBV11-2,.,TRBJ2-1,CASSSSRLASPYNEQFF,TGTGCCAGCAGCTCTTCTCGACTAGCGAGTCCCTACAATGAGCAGTTCTTC
.,TRBV27,once,TRBJ2-7,CASSLFFTIGEQYF,TGTGCCAGCAGTTTATTCTTTACCATCGGCGAGCAGTACTTC
TRBD2,TRBV5-1,.,TRBJ2-7,CASRRGLAGYEQYF,TGCGCCAGCAGGAGGGGACTAGCGGGCTACGAGCAGTACTTC
.,TRBV7-2,.,TRBJ1-5,CASSLESVQGGNQPQHF,TGTGCCAGCAGCTTAGAGTCTGTTCAGGGTGGCAATCAGCCCCAGCATTTT
.,TRBV12-2,.,TRBJ2-1,CASRFWTSGRTEQFF,TGTGCAAGTCGCTTCTGGACTAGCGGGAGGACTGAGCAGTTCTTC
TRBD2,TRBV15,.,TRBJ2-3,CATSRDGLDTDTQYF,TGTGCCACCAGCAGAGACGGACTAGACACAGATACGCAGTATTTT
.,TRBV2,.,TRBJ2-5,CASSAWVEGETQYF,TGTGCCAGCAGTGCTTGGGTAGAGGGTGAGACCCAGTACTTC
.,TRBV18,.,TRBJ1-5,CASSPSRGAANQPQHF,TGTGCCAGCTCACCATCCCGGGGGGCCGCCAATCAGCCCCAGCATTTT
TRBD2,TRBV4-1,.,TRBJ2-3,CASSPLAGVPPADTQYF,TGCGCCAGCAGCCCACTAGCGGGAGTTCCTCCGGCAGATACGCAGTATTTT
.,TRBV30,.,TRBJ1-3,CAWSVLTGLHSGNTIYF,TGTGCCTGGAGTGTACTTACAGGACTACACTCTGGAAACACCATATATTTT
TRBD1,TRBV2,.,TRBJ2-3,CASRSNRGPRDTQYF,TGTGCCAGCAGAAGTAACAGGGGGCCGAGAGATACGCAGTATTTT
.,TRBV9,.,TRBJ1-5,CASSTEGLNQPQHF,TGTGCCAGCAGCACAGAGGGCCTGAATCAGCCCCAGCATTTT
TRBD2,TRBV2,.,TRBJ2-1,CASSSGRVYNEQFF,TGTGCCAGCAGTAGCGGGAGGGTATACAATGAGCAGTTCTTC
.,TRBV6-1,.,TRBJ1-5,CASSVNPGGGQPQHF,TGTGCCAGCAGTGTGAACCCCGGGGGGGGTCAGCCCCAGCATTTT
.,TRBV5-1,.,TRBJ2-1,CASSLGQGGSNEQFF,TGCGCCAGCAGCTTGGGGCAGGGAGGCAGTAATGAGCAGTTCTTC
TRBD1,TRBV10-3,once,TRBJ1-5,CATRQGGNQPQHF,TGTGCCACCCGACAGGGGGGGAATCAGCCCCAGCATTTT
TRBD1,TRBV30,once,TRBJ1-1,CAWSRTGEAFF,TGTGCCTGGAGCAGGACAGGGGAAGCTTTCTTT
TRBD2,TRBV4-1,.,TRBJ2-7,CASSQGVAGGLYEQYF,TGCGCCAGCAGCCAGGGAGTGGCGGGAGGCTTGTACGAGCAGTACTTC
TRBD2,TRBV2,.,TRBJ2-1,CASRREGGDNEQFF,TGTGCCAGCAGGCGGGAGGGCGGGGATAATGAGCAGTTCTTC
.,TRBV7-6,.,TRBJ2-7,CASSLQPTTSYEQYF,TGTGCCAGCAGCTTGCAGCCTACGACTAGCTACGAGCAGTACTTC